This TCR beta chain was observed in a study of cytotoxic CD8 clonotypes in ibrutinib-treated CLL. Study as a whole: Some 24 partial and 2 complete responses; at median 68 months, roughly 15 remitted, about 12 progressed.

TCRdb keeps only in-frame clones here, not all; method: immunoSEQ multiplex PCR. This table has under 150,000 clones, 80% to 90% appearing once. V was pared by 6 bases and J by 1 base, with 5 bases of the junction left unmatched. Germline V CDR1 and CDR2: SGHTA, FQGNSA. The CDR3 is made up of 17 amino acids. The TCR was taken from a human donor with chronic lymphocytic leukemia. The sample was PBMCs, taken after 24 months of ibrutinib treatment. This chain joins TRBV7-2 and TRBJ2-2; 13 bases are shared with TRBD2. DNA of the CDR3: TGTGCCAGCAGAGGACTAGCGGGGGTCGTGAACACCGGGGAGCTGTTTTTT. It encodes CASRGLAGVVNTGELFF.